The following is a T cell receptor (beta chain) sequence with its context. Its target is not known. TCRdb keeps only in-frame clones here, not all; method: immunoSEQ multiplex PCR. Among about 160,000 clones listed, 90% to 95% were seen once. Germline V lookup: CDR1 LGHDT, CDR2 YNNKEL (reference sequence). The CDR3 length is 15 residues. V lost 6 bases to trimming and J lost 4 bases, with 16 bases between them. This sample stems from a study of T cell responses to AZD1222 COVID-19 vaccine. General study findings and limits: The breadth and depth of Spike-specific TCRs increased once two AZD1222 doses had been given. Without day 14 samples, only post-peak T cell repertoires were studied. In a largely white British group with more females than males, clonal diversity was possibly underestimated. Reportedly, nearly half of unique spike TCRs recognized epitopes outside B.1.351/B.1.1.7 mutations.

The V gene is TRBV3-1 (or the pseudogene TRBV3-2), the J gene TRBJ1-3, with D unresolved. Specimen: peripheral blood, collected on day 0 of MenACWY control vaccination. The receptor comes from an adult in good health. The CDR3 DNA reads as TGTGCCAGCAGTCAAACAACGAGTTCCGGAAACACCATATATTTT. Its translation: CASSQTTSSGNTIYF.